The subject of this entry is one TCR beta chain. Its target is not known. This sample was included in a study of T cells in pancreatic ductal adenocarcinoma. Study results and caveats: Blood clonality (roughly 0.072) did not differ significantly from tumor (roughly 0.11). Tumor-versus-blood clonality comparisons may be biased toward lower tumor diversity. Unique clonotypes were about 8-fold more numerous in blood than in tumor.

Germline trimming cut 5 bases from V and 4 bases from J; bases unmatched to any gene: 14. The CDR3 consists of 17 residues. Germline V gives CDR1 SGHVS, CDR2 FNYEAQ. No neoadjuvant therapy was given to the selected pancreatic ductal adenocarcinoma patients before their surgery. Sequenced by immunoSEQ multiplex PCR; TCRdb stores in-frame clones only, minus some. The sample lists thousands of clones, about 64% occurring once. This sequence originates from a human donor with pancreatic ductal adenocarcinoma. This chain links TRBV7-6 with TRBJ2-3; 8 bases are shared with TRBD2. The sample consisted of pancreatic tumor tissue. The CDR3: CASSKAGGGLLSDTQYF. As DNA, the CDR3 is TGTGCCAGCAGCAAGGCGGGAGGCGGACTTCTGTCAGATACGCAGTATTTT.